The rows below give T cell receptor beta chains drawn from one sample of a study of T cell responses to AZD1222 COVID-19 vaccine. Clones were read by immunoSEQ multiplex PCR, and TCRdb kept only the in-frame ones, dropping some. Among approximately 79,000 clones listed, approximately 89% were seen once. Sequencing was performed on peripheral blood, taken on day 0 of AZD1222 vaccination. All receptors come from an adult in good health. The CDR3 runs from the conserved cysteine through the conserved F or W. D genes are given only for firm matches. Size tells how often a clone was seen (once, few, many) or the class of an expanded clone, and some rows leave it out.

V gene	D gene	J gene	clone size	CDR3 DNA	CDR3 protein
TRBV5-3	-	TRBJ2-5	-	TGTGCCAGAAGCTTGGGTCTCGGGACCCAGTACTTC	CARSLGLGTQYF
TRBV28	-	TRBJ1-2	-	TGTGCCAGCAGTTTTACATATTATGGCTACACCTTC	CASSFTYYGYTF
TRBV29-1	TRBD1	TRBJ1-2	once	TGCAGCGCTTACAGGGGAGGCTATGGCTACACCTTC	CSAYRGGYGYTF
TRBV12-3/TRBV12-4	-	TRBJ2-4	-	TGTGCCAGCAGTACGGGTCCCGTCCGGTACTTC	CASSTGPVRYF
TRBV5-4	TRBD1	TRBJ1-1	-	TGTGCCATTGCAGGGGGGAACACTGAAGCTTTCTTT	CAIAGGNTEAFF
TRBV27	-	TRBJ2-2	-	TGTGCCAGCAGTCTAGGGCCCTTGGCCGGGGAGCTGTTTTTT	CASSLGPLAGELFF
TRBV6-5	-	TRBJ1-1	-	TGTGCCACCGCCACTAACACTGAAGCTTTCTTT	CATATNTEAFF
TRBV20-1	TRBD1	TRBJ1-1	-	TGCAGTGCTAGTAAGACAGGGGATTACACTGAAGCTTTCTTT	CSASKTGDYTEAFF
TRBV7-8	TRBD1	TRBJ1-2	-	TGTGCCAGCAGCTTAGCGACCATCCGGACAGGGCACTATGGCTACACCTTC	CASSLATIRTGHYGYTF
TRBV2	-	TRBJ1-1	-	TGTGCCAGCTACAGGGACTCGAACACTGAAGCTTTCTTT	CASYRDSNTEAFF
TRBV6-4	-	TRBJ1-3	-	TGTGCCAGCAAACTGGGCCTATCTGGAAACACCATATATTTT	CASKLGLSGNTIYF
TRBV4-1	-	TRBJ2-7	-	TGCGCCAGCAGCCAAGCTGGAGTCCCCTACGAGCAGTACTTC	CASSQAGVPYEQYF
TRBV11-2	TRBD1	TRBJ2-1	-	TGTGCCAGCAGCGGACCAGGACAGGCAGGGAATGAGCAGTTCTTC	CASSGPGQAGNEQFF
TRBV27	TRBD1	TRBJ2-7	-	TGTGCCAGCAGTTTGCTGGACAGGGTAGATTACGAGCAGTACTTC	CASSLLDRVDYEQYF
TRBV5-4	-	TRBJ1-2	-	TGTGCCAGCAGCCCTGGGACAACTAACTATGGCTACACCTTC	CASSPGTTNYGYTF
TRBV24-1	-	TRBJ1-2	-	TGTGCCACCCCCCGCCGCAGGGAGAACCGAGGCTACACCTTC	CATPRRRENRGYTF
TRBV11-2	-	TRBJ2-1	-	TGTGCCAGCAGCTCATCCCCGGGAGCGGGCCTTAACAATGAGCAGTTCTTC	CASSSSPGAGLNNEQFF
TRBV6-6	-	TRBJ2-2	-	TGTGCCAGCACAGGACGGAACACCGGGGAGCTGTTTTTT	CASTGRNTGELFF
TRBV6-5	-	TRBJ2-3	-	TGTGCCAGCAGTTCGGACAGAGGCACAGATACGCAGTATTTT	CASSSDRGTDTQYF
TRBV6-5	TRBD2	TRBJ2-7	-	TGTGCCAGCAGTTCGAGACTAGCGGGTAGCTCCTACGAGCAGTACTTC	CASSSRLAGSSYEQYF
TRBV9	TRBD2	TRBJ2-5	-	TGTGCCAGCAGCGTGGGGACTAGCGGGGGGCAAGAGACCCAGTACTTC	CASSVGTSGGQETQYF
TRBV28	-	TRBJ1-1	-	TGTGCCAGCAGTTTTACAGGGAACACTGAAGCTTTCTTT	CASSFTGNTEAFF
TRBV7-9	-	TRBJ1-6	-	TGTGCCACCCGGGGTTCACCCCTCCACTTT	CATRGSPLHF
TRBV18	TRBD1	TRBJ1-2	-	TGTGCCAGCTCACCACGGTCAGGGGGCCTAGTGTATGGCTACACCTTC	CASSPRSGGLVYGYTF
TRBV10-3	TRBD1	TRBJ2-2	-	TGTGCCATCAGTGCCTCCGGGACAGGCGCCGGGGAGCTGTTTTTT	CAISASGTGAGELFF
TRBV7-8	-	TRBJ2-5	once	TGTGCCAGCAGCTTCAGGCGGACCGTCCAAGAGACCCAGTACTTC	CASSFRRTVQETQYF
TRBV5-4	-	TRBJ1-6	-	TGTGCCAGCAGCTTGTTGATCGACACCTGGAGACCCTCACCCCTCCACTTT	CASSLLIDTWRPSPLHF
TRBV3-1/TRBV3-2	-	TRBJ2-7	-	TGTGCCAGCAGCCAAGAGTCTAGCGCCTCTAACGAGCAGTACTTC	CASSQESSASNEQYF
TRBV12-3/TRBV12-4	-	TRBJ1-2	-	TGTGCCACTATGGGCCGTAGATATGGCTACACCTTC	CATMGRRYGYTF
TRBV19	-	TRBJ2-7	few	TGTGCCAGTAGTACTCAGGGATTCTACGAGCAGTACTTC	CASSTQGFYEQYF
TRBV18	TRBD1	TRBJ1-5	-	TGTGCCAGCTCACAAAAACAGGGGATCGAATATAGCAATCAGCCCCAGCATTTT	CASSQKQGIEYSNQPQHF
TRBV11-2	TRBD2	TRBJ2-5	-	TGTGCCAGCAGCACAACCGGGACTAGCGGGACCCGGGGGGAGACCCAGTACTTC	CASSTTGTSGTRGETQYF
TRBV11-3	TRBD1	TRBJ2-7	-	TGTGCCAGCAGCTTAGATGTGACGACAGGGATCCCCTACGAGCAGTACTTC	CASSLDVTTGIPYEQYF
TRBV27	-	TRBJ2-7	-	TGTGCCAGCAGTCGCAGACAGCTTGGGGGCGGGACTCCCTACGAGCAGTACTTC	CASSRRQLGGGTPYEQYF
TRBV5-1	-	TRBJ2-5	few	TGCGCCAGCAGCCCCGCGGGACAAGAGACCCAGTACTTC	CASSPAGQETQYF
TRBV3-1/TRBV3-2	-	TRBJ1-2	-	TGTGCCAGCAGCCCTTCCGGCTATGGCTACACCTTC	CASSPSGYGYTF
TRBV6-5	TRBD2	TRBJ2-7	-	TGTGCCAGCAGAAGTCTAGCGGGAGGTGACCACGAGCAGTACTTC	CASRSLAGGDHEQYF
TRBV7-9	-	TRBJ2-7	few	TGTGCCAGCAGCCTCACGGGTCCAAAGAGGGAGCAGTACTTC	CASSLTGPKREQYF
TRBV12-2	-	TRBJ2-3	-	TGTGCAAGTCGCTTAGTGCCGGACCCGGCCGGAAACACAGATACGCAGTATTTT	CASRLVPDPAGNTDTQYF
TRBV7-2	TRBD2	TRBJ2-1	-	TGTGCCAGCAGCTTAGCGGGAGGGCTTGGGAATGAGCAGTTCTTC	CASSLAGGLGNEQFF
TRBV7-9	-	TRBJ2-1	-	TGTGCCAGCAGCGCTCGTATCGGGAAAGGACCGTCCTACAATGAGCAGTTCTTC	CASSARIGKGPSYNEQFF
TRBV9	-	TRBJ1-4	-	TGTGCCAGCAGCCCATGGAGTGAGGGCAATGAAAAACTGTTTTTT	CASSPWSEGNEKLFF
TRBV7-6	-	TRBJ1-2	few	TGTGCCAGCAGCGCCGGGACGAACTATGGCTACACCTTC	CASSAGTNYGYTF
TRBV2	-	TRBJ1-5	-	TGTGCCAGCAGTGACGCCAGGAGCAATCAGCCCCAGCATTTT	CASSDARSNQPQHF
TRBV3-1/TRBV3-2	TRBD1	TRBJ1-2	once	TGTGCCAGCAGCCAGGTCGGCTGGGGGACAGGGGGAGTTGGCTACACCTTC	CASSQVGWGTGGVGYTF